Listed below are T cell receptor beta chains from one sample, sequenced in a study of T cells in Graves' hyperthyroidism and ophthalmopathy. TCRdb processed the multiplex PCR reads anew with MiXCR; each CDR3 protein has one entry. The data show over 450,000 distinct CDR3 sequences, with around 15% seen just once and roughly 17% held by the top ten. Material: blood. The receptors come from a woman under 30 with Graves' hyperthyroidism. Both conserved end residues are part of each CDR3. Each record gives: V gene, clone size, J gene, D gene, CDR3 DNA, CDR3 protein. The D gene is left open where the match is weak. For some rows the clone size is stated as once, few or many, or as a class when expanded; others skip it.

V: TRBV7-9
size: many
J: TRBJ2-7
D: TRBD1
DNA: TGTGCCAGCAGCCAGACAGGGAATACCTACGAGCAGTACTTC
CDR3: CASSQTGNTYEQYF

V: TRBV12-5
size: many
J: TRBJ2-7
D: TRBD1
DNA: TGTGCTAGTGGTCCCCGGGACAGCTACGAGCAGTACTTC
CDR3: CASGPRDSYEQYF

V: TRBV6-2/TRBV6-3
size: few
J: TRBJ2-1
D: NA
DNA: TGTGCCAGCAGGGAGCTCGGGCGCGAGCAGTTCTTC
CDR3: CASRELGREQFF

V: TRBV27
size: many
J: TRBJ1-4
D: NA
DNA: TGTGCCAGCAGTTTCGGACGGGGGAGCGAAAAACTGTTTTTT
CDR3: CASSFGRGSEKLFF

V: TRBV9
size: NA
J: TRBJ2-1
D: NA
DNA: TGTGCCAGCAGCGTAGAAGGCCCTGGGCAGTTCTTC
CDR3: CASSVEGPGQFF

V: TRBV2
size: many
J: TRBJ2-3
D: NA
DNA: TGTGCCAGCCTGACAGGAGATACGCAGTATTTT
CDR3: CASLTGDTQYF

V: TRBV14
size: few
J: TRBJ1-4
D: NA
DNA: TGTGCCAGCAGCCAAGCGACCCTCAGGAGTGAAAAACTGTTTTTT
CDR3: CASSQATLRSEKLFF

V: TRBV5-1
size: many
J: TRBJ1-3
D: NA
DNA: TGCGCCAGCAGCGCAGGGTCTGGAAACACCATATATTTT
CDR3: CASSAGSGNTIYF

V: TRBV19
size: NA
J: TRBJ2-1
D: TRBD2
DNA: TGTGCCAGTAGTTTTGTAGCGGGAGGTTTAGGCTCCTACAATGAGCAGTTCTTC
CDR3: CASSFVAGGLGSYNEQFF

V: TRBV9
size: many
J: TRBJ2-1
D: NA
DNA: TGTGCCAGCAGCGTAGTCCCAGCGGGCCTTATCAATGAGCAGTTCTTC
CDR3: CASSVVPAGLINEQFF

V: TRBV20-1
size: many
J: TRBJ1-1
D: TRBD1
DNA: TGCAGTGCTAGACTGGACAGGGGGCTATCAATGAACACTGAAGCTTTCTTT
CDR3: CSARLDRGLSMNTEAFF

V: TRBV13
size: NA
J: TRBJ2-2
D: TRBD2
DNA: TGTGCCAGCAGCTTAGATAGCGGGACAAACACCGGGGAGCTGTTTTTT
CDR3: CASSLDSGTNTGELFF

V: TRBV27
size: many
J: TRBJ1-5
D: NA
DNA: TGTGCCAGCAGTAGAGACTCGGGTAGCAATCAGCCCCAGCATTTT
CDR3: CASSRDSGSNQPQHF

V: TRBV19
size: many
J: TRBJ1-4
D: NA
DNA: TGTGCCAGTAGTCCCCGACCAACTAATGAAAAACTGTTTTTT
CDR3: CASSPRPTNEKLFF

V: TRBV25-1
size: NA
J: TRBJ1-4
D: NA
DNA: TGTGCCAGCAGTGAATGGGGGCACCTTGATGAAAAACTGTTTTTT
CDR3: CASSEWGHLDEKLFF

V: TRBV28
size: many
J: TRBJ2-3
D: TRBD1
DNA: TGTGCCAGCAGTCTCCCCGGGACAGGTAGAACAGATACGCAGTATTTT
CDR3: CASSLPGTGRTDTQYF

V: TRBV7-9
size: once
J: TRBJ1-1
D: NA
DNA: TGTGCCAGCAGCTTGCGGGGGGCTGGTAACACTGAAGCTTTCTTT
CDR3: CASSLRGAGNTEAFF

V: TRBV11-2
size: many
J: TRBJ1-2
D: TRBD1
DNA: TGTGCCAGCAGCTTAGGGGGTCGGGACAGCTATGGCTACACCTTC
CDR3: CASSLGGRDSYGYTF

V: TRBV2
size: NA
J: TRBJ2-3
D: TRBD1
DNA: TGTGCCAGCAGGAAGGACAGGAACCCTAGCACAGATACGCAGTATTTT
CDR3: CASRKDRNPSTDTQYF

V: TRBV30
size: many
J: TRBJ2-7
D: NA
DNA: TGTGCCTGGATCGGGACCGCATCCTCCCGGGAGCAGTACTTC
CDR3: CAWIGTASSREQYF

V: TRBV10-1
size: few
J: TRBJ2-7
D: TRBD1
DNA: TGCGCCAGCAGTGATTTTGTGGGACAGGGGGCCGAGCAGTACTTC
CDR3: CASSDFVGQGAEQYF

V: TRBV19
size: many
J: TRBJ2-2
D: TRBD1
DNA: TGTGCCAGTAGTCCCCCCGGATACCGACAGGGGCTTTACACCGGGGAGCTGTTTTTT
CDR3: CASSPPGYRQGLYTGELFF

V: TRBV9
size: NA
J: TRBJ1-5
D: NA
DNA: TGTGCCAGCAGCCGCGCTGGGGGGGCGAATCAGCCCCAGCATTTT
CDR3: CASSRAGGANQPQHF

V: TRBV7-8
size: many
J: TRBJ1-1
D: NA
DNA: TGTGCCAGCAGCTTAGCGGTCAGGATCGCTTTGGGAAACTGGAACACTGAAGCTTTCTTT
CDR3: CASSLAVRIALGNWNTEAFF

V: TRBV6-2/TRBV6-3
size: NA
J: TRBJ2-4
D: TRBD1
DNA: TGTGCCAGCAGTCCGGGACAGGGGGCAGGAAACATTCAGTACTTC
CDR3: CASSPGQGAGNIQYF

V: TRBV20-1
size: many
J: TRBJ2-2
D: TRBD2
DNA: TGCAGTGCCAGCGGGGTGAACACCGGGGAGCTGTTTTTT
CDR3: CSASGVNTGELFF

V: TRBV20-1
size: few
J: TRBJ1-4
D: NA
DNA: TGCAGTGCTAGAGTAGTTGGCCCGCGGGAAAAACTGTTTTTT
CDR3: CSARVVGPREKLFF

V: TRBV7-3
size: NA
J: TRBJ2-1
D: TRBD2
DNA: TGTGCCAGCAGCCCAAATAGCGGGACCTACAATGAGCAGTTCTTC
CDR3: CASSPNSGTYNEQFF

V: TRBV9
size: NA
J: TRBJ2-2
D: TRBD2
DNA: TGTGCCAGCAGCGTCCTTAGCGGGATAGCGGGCACCGGGGAGCTGTTTTTT
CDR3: CASSVLSGIAGTGELFF

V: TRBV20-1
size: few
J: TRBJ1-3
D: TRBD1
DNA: TGCAGTGCTAGAGATCTCAGGGGGAGCTCTGGAAACACCATATATTTT
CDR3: CSARDLRGSSGNTIYF

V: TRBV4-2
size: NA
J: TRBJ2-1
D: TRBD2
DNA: TGTGCCACCAGGCAGGTAGGAGAGGGACTAGCGAATTACAATGAGCAGTTCTTC
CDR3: CATRQVGEGLANYNEQFF

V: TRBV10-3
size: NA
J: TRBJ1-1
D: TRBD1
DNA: TGTGCCATCAGTGCGGGACAGGGGGCCGGCACTGAAGCTTTCTTT
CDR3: CAISAGQGAGTEAFF

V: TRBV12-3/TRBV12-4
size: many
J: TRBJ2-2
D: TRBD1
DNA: TGTGCCAGCAGTCCCTGGGCGGGACAGGTCCAGACCGGGGAGCTGTTTTTT
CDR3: CASSPWAGQVQTGELFF

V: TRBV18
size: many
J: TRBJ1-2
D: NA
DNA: TGTGCCAGCTCACCACCAGGGGACGGCTACACCTTC
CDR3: CASSPPGDGYTF

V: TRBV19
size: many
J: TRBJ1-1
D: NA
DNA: TGTGCCAGTAGTATACGGGGTTCCGGGGCGGGCCTGACGGACACTGAAGCTTTCTTT
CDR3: CASSIRGSGAGLTDTEAFF

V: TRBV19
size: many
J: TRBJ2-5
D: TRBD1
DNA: TGTGCCAGTAGTATAAACAGGGGAGAGACCCAGTACTTC
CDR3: CASSINRGETQYF

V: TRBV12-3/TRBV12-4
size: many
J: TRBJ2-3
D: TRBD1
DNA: TGTGCCAGCAGTTTAAACCGGGACAGGGGGATTGATACGCAGTATTTT
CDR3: CASSLNRDRGIDTQYF

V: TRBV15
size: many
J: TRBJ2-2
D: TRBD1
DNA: TGTGCCACCAGCAGAGCACAGGGGGCTATGGAGAACACCGGGGAGCTGTTTTTT
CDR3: CATSRAQGAMENTGELFF

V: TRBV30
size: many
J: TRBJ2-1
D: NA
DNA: TGTGCCTGGAGTGTACGCAATGAGCAGTTCTTC
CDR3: CAWSVRNEQFF

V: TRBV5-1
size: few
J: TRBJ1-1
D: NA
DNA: TGCGCCAGCAGCTCCCTTACCCGAGACGGAGTTTATGGAGCTTTCTTT
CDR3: CASSSLTRDGVYGAFF

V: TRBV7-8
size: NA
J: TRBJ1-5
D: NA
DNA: TGTGCCAGCAGCGGCGGGGGCTTGGGGAGCAATCAGCCCCAGCATTTT
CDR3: CASSGGGLGSNQPQHF

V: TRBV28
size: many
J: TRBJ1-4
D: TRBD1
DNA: TGTGCCAGCAGCCGACAGGGGATGGCTGAAAAACTGTTTTTT
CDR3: CASSRQGMAEKLFF

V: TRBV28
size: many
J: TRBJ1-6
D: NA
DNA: TGTGCCAGCAAGGGGACTTCACCCCTCCACTTT
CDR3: CASKGTSPLHF

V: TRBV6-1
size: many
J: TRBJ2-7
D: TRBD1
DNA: TGTGCCAGCAGTCCAAGAGCTAACCGGGACAGAACCTACGAGCAGTACTTC
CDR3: CASSPRANRDRTYEQYF

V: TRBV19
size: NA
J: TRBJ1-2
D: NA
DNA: TGTGCCAGTAGTCCAACAGGGATCCGCTATGGCTACACCTTC
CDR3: CASSPTGIRYGYTF